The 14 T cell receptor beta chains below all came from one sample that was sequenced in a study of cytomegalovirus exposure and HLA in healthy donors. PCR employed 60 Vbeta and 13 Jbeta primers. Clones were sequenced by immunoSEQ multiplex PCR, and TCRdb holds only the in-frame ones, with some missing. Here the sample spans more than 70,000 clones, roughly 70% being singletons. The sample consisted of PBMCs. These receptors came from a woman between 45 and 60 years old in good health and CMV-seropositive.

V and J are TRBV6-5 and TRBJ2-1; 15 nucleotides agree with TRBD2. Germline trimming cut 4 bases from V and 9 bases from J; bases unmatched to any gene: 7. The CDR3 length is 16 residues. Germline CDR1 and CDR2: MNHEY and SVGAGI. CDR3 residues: CASSFGTSGRIFEQFF. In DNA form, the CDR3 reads TGTGCCAGCAGTTTCGGGACTAGCGGGAGGATTTTTGAGCAGTTCTTC.

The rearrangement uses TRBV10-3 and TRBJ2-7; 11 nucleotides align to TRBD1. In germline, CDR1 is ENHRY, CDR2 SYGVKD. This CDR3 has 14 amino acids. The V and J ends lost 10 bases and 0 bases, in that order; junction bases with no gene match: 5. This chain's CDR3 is CATVGQGASYEQYF. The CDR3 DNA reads TGTGCCACGGTTGGACAGGGGGCCTCCTACGAGCAGTACTTC.

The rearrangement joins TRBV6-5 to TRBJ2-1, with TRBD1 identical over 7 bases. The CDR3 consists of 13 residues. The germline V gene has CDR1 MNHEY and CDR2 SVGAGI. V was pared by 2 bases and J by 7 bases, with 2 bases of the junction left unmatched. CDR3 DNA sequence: TGTGCCAGCAGTTACGACAGGGCAAATGAGCAGTTCTTC. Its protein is CASSYDRANEQFF.

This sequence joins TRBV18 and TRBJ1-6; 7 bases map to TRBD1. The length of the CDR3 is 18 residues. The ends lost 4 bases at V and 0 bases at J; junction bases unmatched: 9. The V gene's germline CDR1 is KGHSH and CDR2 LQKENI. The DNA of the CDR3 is TGTGCCAGCTCACTTGACAGGGCTGGGAGCTCCTATAATTCACCCCTCCACTTT. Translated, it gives CASSLDRAGSSYNSPLHF.

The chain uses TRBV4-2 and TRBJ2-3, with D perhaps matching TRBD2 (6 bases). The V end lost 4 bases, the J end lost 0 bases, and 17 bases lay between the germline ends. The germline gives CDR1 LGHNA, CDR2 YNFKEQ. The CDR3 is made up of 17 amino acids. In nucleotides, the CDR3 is TGTGCCAGCAGCCCCCAAGGTGGCGGGACTAGCACAGATACGCAGTATTTT. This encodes CASSPQGGGTSTDTQYF.

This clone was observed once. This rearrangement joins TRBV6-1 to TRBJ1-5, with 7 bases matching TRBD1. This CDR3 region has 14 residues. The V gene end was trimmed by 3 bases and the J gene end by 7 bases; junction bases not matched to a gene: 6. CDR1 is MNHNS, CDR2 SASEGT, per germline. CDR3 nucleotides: TGTGCCAGCAGTGAGGGGACAGCTTCACAGCCCCAGCATTTT. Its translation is CASSEGTASQPQHF.

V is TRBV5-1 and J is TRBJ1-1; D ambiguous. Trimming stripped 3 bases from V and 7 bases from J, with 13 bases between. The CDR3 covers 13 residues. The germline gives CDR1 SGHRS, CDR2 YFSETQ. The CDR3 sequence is CASSSGLGSEAFF. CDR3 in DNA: TGCGCCAGCAGCTCCGGCCTGGGGAGTGAAGCTTTCTTT.

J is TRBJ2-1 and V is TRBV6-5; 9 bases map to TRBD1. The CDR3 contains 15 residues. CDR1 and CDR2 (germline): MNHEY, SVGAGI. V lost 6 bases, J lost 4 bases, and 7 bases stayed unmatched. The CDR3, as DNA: TGTGCCAGCAGGGACGGACAGGGGAAGTACAATGAGCAGTTCTTC. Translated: CASRDGQGKYNEQFF.

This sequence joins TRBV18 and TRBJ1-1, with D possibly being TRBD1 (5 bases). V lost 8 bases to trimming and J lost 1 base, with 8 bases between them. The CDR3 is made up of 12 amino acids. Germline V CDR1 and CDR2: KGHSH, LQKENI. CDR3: CASQGENTEAFF. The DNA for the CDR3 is TGTGCCAGCCAAGGGGAGAACACTGAAGCTTTCTTT. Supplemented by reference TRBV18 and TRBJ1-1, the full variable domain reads NAGVMQNPRHLVRRRGQEARLRCSPMKGHSHVYWYRQLPEEGLKFMVYLQKENIIDESGMPKERFSAEFPKEGPSILRIQQVVRGDSAAYFCASQGENTEAFFGQGTRLTVV.

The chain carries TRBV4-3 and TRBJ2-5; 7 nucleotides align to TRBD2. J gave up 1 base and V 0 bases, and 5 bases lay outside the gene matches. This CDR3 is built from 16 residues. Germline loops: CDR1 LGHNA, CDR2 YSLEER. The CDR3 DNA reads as TGCGCCAGCAGCCAAGATCGAGCGGGGATCCAAGAGACCCAGTACTTC. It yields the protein CASSQDRAGIQETQYF.

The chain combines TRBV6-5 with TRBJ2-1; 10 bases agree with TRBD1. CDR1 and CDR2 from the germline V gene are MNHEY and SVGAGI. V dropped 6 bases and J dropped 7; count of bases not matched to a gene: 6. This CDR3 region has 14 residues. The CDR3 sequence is CASSPGQGINEQFF. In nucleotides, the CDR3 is TGTGCCAGCAGCCCGGGACAGGGGATTAATGAGCAGTTCTTC.

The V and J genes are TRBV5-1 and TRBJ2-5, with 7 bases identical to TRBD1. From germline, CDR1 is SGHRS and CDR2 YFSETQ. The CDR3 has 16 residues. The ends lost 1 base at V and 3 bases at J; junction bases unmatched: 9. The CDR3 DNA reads TGCGCCAGCAGCTTGACCCTGCCCGGGACAGAAGAGACCCAGTACTTC. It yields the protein CASSLTLPGTEETQYF.

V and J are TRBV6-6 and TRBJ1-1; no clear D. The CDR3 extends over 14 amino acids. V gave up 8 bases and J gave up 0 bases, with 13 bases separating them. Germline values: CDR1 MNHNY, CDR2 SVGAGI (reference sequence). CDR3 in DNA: TGTGCCAGCGTCCGGCAGGCATTGAACACTGAAGCTTTCTTT. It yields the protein CASVRQALNTEAFF.

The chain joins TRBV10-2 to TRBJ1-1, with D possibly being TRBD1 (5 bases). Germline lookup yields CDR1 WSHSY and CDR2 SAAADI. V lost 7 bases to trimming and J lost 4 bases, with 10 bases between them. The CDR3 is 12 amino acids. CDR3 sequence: CASKGVGTEAFF. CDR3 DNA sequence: TGCGCCAGCAAAGGGGTAGGCACTGAAGCTTTCTTT.